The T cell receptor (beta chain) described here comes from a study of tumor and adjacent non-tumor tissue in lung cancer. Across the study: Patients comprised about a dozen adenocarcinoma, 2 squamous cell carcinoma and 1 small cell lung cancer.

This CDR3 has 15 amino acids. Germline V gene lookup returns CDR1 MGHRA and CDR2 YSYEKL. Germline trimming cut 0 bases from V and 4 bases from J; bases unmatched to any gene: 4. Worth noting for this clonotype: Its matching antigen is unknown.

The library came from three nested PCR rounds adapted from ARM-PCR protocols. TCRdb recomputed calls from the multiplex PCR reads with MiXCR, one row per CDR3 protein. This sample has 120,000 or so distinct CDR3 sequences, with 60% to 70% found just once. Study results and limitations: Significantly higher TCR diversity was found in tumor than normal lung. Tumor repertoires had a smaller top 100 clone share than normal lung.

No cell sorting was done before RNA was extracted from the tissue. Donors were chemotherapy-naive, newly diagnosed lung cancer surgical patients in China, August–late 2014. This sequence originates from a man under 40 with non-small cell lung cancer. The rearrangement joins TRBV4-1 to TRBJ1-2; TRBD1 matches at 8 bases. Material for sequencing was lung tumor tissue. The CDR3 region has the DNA TGCGCCAGCAGCCAAGAGGGACAGGATAGCTATGGCTACACCTTC. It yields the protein CASSQEGQDSYGYTF.